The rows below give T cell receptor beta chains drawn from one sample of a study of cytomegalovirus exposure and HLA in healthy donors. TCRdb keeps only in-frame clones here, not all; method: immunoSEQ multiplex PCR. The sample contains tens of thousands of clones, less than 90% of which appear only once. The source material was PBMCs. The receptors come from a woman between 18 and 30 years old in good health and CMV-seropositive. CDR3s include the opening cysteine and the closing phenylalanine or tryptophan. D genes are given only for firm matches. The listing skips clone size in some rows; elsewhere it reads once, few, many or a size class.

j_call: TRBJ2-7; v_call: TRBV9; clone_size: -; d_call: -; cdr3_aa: CASSPFPGGASYEQYF; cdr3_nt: TGTGCCAGCAGCCCCTTCCCCGGCGGGGCATCCTACGAGCAGTACTTC
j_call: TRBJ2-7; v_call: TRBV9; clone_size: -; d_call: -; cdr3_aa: CASSVADAGSYEQYF; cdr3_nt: TGTGCCAGCAGCGTAGCTGACGCGGGGTCCTACGAGCAGTACTTC
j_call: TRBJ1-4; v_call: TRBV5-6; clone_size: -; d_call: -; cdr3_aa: CASSFDMRKLFF; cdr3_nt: TGTGCCAGCAGCTTCGACATGAGAAAACTGTTTTTT
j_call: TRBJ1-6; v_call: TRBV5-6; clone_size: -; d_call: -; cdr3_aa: CASRFGGIGSPLHF; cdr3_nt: TGTGCCAGCAGGTTCGGGGGAATTGGTTCACCCCTCCACTTT
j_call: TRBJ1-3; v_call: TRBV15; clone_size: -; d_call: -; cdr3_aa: CATTQGRDGNTIYF; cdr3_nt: TGTGCCACCACCCAGGGCAGGGATGGAAACACCATATATTTT
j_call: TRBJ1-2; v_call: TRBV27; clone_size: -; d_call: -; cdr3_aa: CATGGDYYGYTF; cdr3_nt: TGTGCCACGGGGGGGGATTACTATGGCTACACCTTC
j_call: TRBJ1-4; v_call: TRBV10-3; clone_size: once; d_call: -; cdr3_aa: CAISDKGATNEKLFF; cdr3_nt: TGTGCCATCAGTGATAAGGGGGCAACTAATGAAAAACTGTTTTTT
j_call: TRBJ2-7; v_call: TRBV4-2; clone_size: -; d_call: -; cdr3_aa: CASSQEDQTAVYEQYF; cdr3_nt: TGTGCCAGCAGCCAAGAAGATCAGACAGCCGTCTACGAGCAGTACTTC
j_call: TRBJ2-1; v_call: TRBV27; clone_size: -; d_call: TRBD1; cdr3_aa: CASSLSTGGPYNEQFF; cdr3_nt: TGTGCCAGCAGTTTATCGACAGGGGGCCCCTACAATGAGCAGTTCTTC
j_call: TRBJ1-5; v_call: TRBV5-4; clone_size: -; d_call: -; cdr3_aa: CASSLGGGPQHF; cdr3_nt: TGTGCCAGCAGCTTGGGGGGAGGGCCCCAGCATTTT
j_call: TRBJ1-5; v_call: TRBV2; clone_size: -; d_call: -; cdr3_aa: CASSESRNGHQPQHF; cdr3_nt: TGTGCCAGCAGTGAATCCAGGAATGGCCATCAGCCCCAGCATTTT
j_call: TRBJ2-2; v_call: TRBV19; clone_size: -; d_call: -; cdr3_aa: CASSAGTAATDTGELFF; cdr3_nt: TGTGCCAGTAGTGCAGGGACTGCCGCCACGGACACCGGGGAGCTGTTTTTT
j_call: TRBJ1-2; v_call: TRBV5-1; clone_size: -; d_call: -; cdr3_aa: CASSFRPPHLSDRLGGYTF; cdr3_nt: TGCGCCAGCAGCTTCCGGCCCCCCCATCTCTCCGACAGGCTGGGAGGCTACACCTTC
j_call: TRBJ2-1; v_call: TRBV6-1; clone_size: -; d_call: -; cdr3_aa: CASSAPRQKVTQFF; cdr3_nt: TGTGCCAGCAGTGCCCCACGACAGAAAGTCACGCAGTTCTTC
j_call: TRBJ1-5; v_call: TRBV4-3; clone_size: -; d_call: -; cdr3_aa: CASSQGEGQPQHF; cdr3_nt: TGCGCCAGCAGCCAAGGGGAGGGTCAGCCCCAGCATTTT
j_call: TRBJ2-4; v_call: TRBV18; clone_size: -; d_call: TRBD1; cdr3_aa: CASSPPGTGYIQYF; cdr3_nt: TGTGCCAGCTCACCACCGGGGACAGGGTACATTCAGTACTTC
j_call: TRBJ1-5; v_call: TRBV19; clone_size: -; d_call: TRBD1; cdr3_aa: CASSPTGVSNQPQHF; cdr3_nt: TGTGCCAGTAGCCCCACAGGGGTGAGCAATCAGCCCCAGCATTTT
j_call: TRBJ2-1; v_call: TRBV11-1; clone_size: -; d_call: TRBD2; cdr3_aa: CASSFGLAGGNEQFF; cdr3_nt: TGTGCCAGCAGCTTCGGGCTAGCGGGGGGAAATGAGCAGTTCTTC
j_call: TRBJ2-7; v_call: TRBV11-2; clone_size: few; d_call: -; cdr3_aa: CASSSRVGYEQYF; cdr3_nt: TGTGCCAGCAGCTCCAGGGTGGGCTACGAGCAGTACTTC
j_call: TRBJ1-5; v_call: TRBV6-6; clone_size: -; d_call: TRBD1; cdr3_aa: CASSQEQGYSNQPQHF; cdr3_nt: TGTGCCAGCAGTCAAGAACAGGGGTATAGCAATCAGCCCCAGCATTTT
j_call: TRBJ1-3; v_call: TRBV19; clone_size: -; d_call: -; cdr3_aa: CASRTQGNSGNTIYF; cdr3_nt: TGTGCCAGTAGGACTCAGGGCAACTCTGGAAACACCATATATTTT
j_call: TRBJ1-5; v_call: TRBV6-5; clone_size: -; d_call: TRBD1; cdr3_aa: CASSRGTGDRAQHF; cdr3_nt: TGTGCCAGCAGTAGGGGGACAGGGGATAGGGCCCAGCATTTT
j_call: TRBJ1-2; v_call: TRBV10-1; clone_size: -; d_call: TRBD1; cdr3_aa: CASSDQPRTDRGSDGYTF; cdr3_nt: TGCGCCAGCAGTGACCAGCCCCGGACGGACAGGGGGTCAGATGGCTACACCTTC
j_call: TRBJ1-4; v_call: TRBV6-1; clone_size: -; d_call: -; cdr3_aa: CASSLGQGNEKLFF; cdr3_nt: TGTGCCAGCAGTTTAGGGCAGGGTAATGAAAAACTGTTTTTT
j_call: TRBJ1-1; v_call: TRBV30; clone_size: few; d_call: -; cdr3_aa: CAWSVVQNEAFF; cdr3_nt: TGTGCCTGGAGTGTAGTACAGAACGAAGCTTTCTTT
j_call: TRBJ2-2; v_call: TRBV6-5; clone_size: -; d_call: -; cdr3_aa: CASSYGPLGELFF; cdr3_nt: TGTGCCAGCAGTTACGGCCCGCTCGGGGAGCTGTTTTTT
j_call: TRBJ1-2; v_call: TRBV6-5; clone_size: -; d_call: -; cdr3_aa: CASSYSSGTDFYGYTF; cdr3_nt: TGTGCCAGCAGTTACTCGTCTGGAACAGATTTCTATGGCTACACCTTC